This TCR beta chain was identified during a study of T cell responses to AZD1222 COVID-19 vaccine. Second-dose schedules of about 4 or about 12 weeks were combined. Repertoires were generated with immunoSEQ multiplex PCR, while TCRdb's copy carries only in-frame clones and drops some. The repertoire has some 280,000 clones, around 92% of them found once; the top ten carry around 0.6%. The V gene lost 0 bases and the J gene lost 3 bases, with 5 bases spanning the gap. The CDR3 extends over 14 amino acids. Germline CDR1 and CDR2: MNHNY and SVGAGI (reference sequence). The sequence came from an adult who received the AZD1222 COVID-19 vaccine. The rearrangement joins TRBV6-6 to TRBJ2-2, with no clear D. Sequencing was performed on peripheral blood, taken 28 days after the second AZD1222 dose. The CDR3 loop is CASSYSPDTGELFF. CDR3 nucleotide sequence: TGTGCCAGCAGTTACTCGCCGGACACCGGGGAGCTGTTTTTT.